A selection of T cell receptor beta chains follows, all from one sample in a study of shared clonotypes between healthy human individuals. Data came from immunoSEQ multiplex PCR; TCRdb stores just in-frame clones and leaves some out. The table includes under 2.5 million clones, about 90% detected once. Sequencing input: naive CD4+ T cells from PBMCs. All receptors derive from a man aged 18 to 30 in good health. Some clones in this sample may be carry-over from other donors' samples. Both conserved end residues are part of each CDR3. Each record gives: D gene, J gene, clone size, V gene, CDR3 DNA, CDR3 protein. A D gene is named only where the DNA matches it firmly. Where a row states a size, it is once, few, many or the class of an expanded clone; other rows omit it.

NA TRBJ2-7 NA TRBV10-1 TGCGCCAGCAGGACCCGACAGACCCCCTACGAGCAGTACTTC CASRTRQTPYEQYF
NA TRBJ1-5 NA TRBV5-3 TGTGCCAGAAGCTTGGGACCGACGGCGAACTATAGCAATCAGCCCCAGCATTTT CARSLGPTANYSNQPQHF
NA TRBJ2-1 NA TRBV5-1 TGCGCCAGCAGTATCTGGAGCGGGCGGCACAATGAGCAGTTCTTC CASSIWSGRHNEQFF
NA TRBJ2-7 NA TRBV6-1 TGTGCCAGCAGTCCCCGCCTAAAGATGAACGAGCAGTACTTC CASSPRLKMNEQYF
TRBD1 TRBJ1-2 NA TRBV2 TGTGCCAGCGGGGGACAGAGCAACTATGGCTACACCTTC CASGGQSNYGYTF
TRBD2 TRBJ2-2 once TRBV10-1 TGCGCCAGCAGCAAAGCGGGAGCTAACACCGGGGAGCTGTTTTTT CASSKAGANTGELFF
NA TRBJ2-7 NA TRBV7-2 TGTGCCAGCAGCCCCGCCCTTTTGGGGGCCCACTCCGAGCAGTACTTC CASSPALLGAHSEQYF
TRBD1 TRBJ1-4 NA TRBV5-8 TGTGCCAGCAGCCAAACAGGGGTGGATGAAAAACTGTTTTTT CASSQTGVDEKLFF
NA TRBJ2-7 NA TRBV6-6 TGTGCCAGCAGTTACGATTGGACTTCCGAGAGGGAGCAGTACTTC CASSYDWTSEREQYF
NA TRBJ2-3 NA TRBV6-5 TGTGCCAGCAGTTACGGACCTAGGTCCACAGATACGCAGTATTTT CASSYGPRSTDTQYF
TRBD1 TRBJ1-2 NA TRBV28 TGTGCCAGCAGCCTAGAGCCGGGACAGGGTTTGTATGGCTACACCTTC CASSLEPGQGLYGYTF
NA TRBJ1-5 NA TRBV28 TGTGCCAGCAGTTTACCTGGGCAGCCCCAGCATTTT CASSLPGQPQHF
NA TRBJ2-2 NA TRBV11-2 TGTGCCAGCAGCTTAAGGGGGGTCGGGACCCACACCGGGGAGCTGTTTTTT CASSLRGVGTHTGELFF
NA TRBJ2-7 NA TRBV11-2 TGTGCCAGCAGCTTAGACAGGATCGACGAGCAGTACTTC CASSLDRIDEQYF
NA TRBJ2-3 NA TRBV5-1 TGCGCCAGCAGCTTGCTGGATACGCAGTATTTT CASSLLDTQYF
NA TRBJ1-1 NA TRBV7-3 TGTGCCAGCAGCCGTGACAGAAACACTGAAGCTTTCTTT CASSRDRNTEAFF
NA TRBJ2-5 NA TRBV7-9 TGTGCCAGCAGGGGGGACTCGACAGGCCAAGAGACCCAGTACTTC CASRGDSTGQETQYF
TRBD2 TRBJ2-7 once TRBV7-6 TGTGCCAGCAGCCCTCAGACTAGCGGGCTGCCTTACGAGCAGTACTTC CASSPQTSGLPYEQYF
NA TRBJ2-7 NA TRBV6-1 TGTGCCAGCAGTGTATACCGAAGCTCCTACGAGCAGTACTTC CASSVYRSSYEQYF
NA TRBJ1-2 NA TRBV30 TGTGCCTGGAATATCCAGGTCGGGTATGGTGGCTACACCTTC CAWNIQVGYGGYTF
TRBD1 TRBJ2-7 NA TRBV6-6 TGTGCCAGCAGTCCAGGGGGCAAGACCTACGAGCAGTACTTC CASSPGGKTYEQYF
TRBD1 TRBJ2-5 NA TRBV19 TGTGCCAGTAGTATAACAGGGGGCATGGAGACCCAGTACTTC CASSITGGMETQYF
TRBD2 TRBJ2-5 NA TRBV29-1 TGCAGCGTTGCCCGGACTAGCGGAGGCCCGGGGGTGGCCCAGTACTTC CSVARTSGGPGVAQYF
TRBD1 TRBJ1-2 NA TRBV6-5 TGTGCCAGCAGTCCGGGACAGACGAACTATGGCTACACCTTC CASSPGQTNYGYTF
NA TRBJ2-1 NA TRBV7-3 TGTGCCAGCAGCCCCACCAGTACGCGGAGCTCCTACAATGAGCAGTTCTTC CASSPTSTRSSYNEQFF
TRBD2 TRBJ2-2 NA TRBV4-3 TGCGCCAGCAGCCCAAGTGGCGGGAGATCGAACACCGGGGAGCTGTTTTTT CASSPSGGRSNTGELFF
TRBD1 TRBJ1-2 NA TRBV2 TGTGCCAGCAGTGGGAAGGGACAGGGCCATGGCTACACCTTC CASSGKGQGHGYTF
NA TRBJ1-1 NA TRBV7-9 TGTGCCAGCAGCCATACCTCTGGGGGTATGAACACTGAAGCTTTCTTT CASSHTSGGMNTEAFF
NA TRBJ2-3 NA TRBV28 TGTGCCAGCAGTTCGGTAGGGGATACGCAGTATTTT CASSSVGDTQYF
TRBD2 TRBJ2-5 NA TRBV2 TGTGCCAGCAGTGAAACTAGCGGGGGATGGACCCAGTACTTC CASSETSGGWTQYF
NA TRBJ2-3 NA TRBV7-2 TGTGCCAGCAGCTTAGCACGGACAGATACGCAGTATTTT CASSLARTDTQYF
NA TRBJ2-5 once TRBV5-1 TGCGCCAGCAGCCTCGAACAAGAGACCCAGTACTTC CASSLEQETQYF
TRBD1 TRBJ2-7 NA TRBV5-1 TGCGCCAGCAGCCCAGGGACAGCCTACGAGCAGTACTTC CASSPGTAYEQYF
TRBD1 TRBJ2-1 NA TRBV18 TGTGCCAGCTCACCGGGGACAGTAAATGAGCAGTTCTTC CASSPGTVNEQFF
NA TRBJ1-2 NA TRBV5-1 TGCGCCAGCAGCTTGGGACAGGCCGTCTATGGCTACACCTTC CASSLGQAVYGYTF
NA TRBJ2-1 NA TRBV7-8 TGTGCCAGCAGCTTAGAGCGCAGCGGAGATTACAATGAGCAGTTCTTC CASSLERSGDYNEQFF
NA TRBJ2-3 NA TRBV30 TGTGCCTGGAGCGACGGGGGCGATTCCGGAACGCAGTATTTT CAWSDGGDSGTQYF
NA TRBJ2-7 NA TRBV7-9 TGTGCCAGCAGCTTAGAGGGACTTCTCTACGGGGAGCAGTACTTC CASSLEGLLYGEQYF
NA TRBJ2-7 NA TRBV15 TGTGCCACCAGCAGAGGAGGGGCCGTTTCCTACGAGCAGTACTTC CATSRGGAVSYEQYF
TRBD2 TRBJ2-3 NA TRBV11-2 TGTGCCAGCAGCTCCCAGGCGGCGGGAGGCGGGGCAGATACGCAGTATTTT CASSSQAAGGGADTQYF
NA TRBJ2-4 NA TRBV29-1 TGCAGCGTCCGACAGGTCTTAGCCAAAAACATTCAGTACTTC CSVRQVLAKNIQYF
NA TRBJ1-3 NA TRBV28 TGTGCCAGCAGTTGGACTTTCCAGAGCTCTGGAAACACCATATATTTT CASSWTFQSSGNTIYF
TRBD1 TRBJ1-1 NA TRBV28 TGTGCCAGCAGTTTTGGGTCAGGGGGCAAGACTGAAGCTTTCTTT CASSFGSGGKTEAFF
TRBD1 TRBJ1-2 NA TRBV10-3 TGTGCCATCAGTCTCGACAGGGGGTATGGCTACACCTTC CAISLDRGYGYTF
NA TRBJ2-1 NA TRBV19 TGTGCCAGTAGTACCCAAACCCGGGGAAATGAGCAGTTCTTC CASSTQTRGNEQFF
NA TRBJ2-7 once TRBV10-3 TGTGCCATCAGTGGAGTGGGAGGGGGGGCGGACGAGCAGTACTTC CAISGVGGGADEQYF
NA TRBJ2-7 NA TRBV6-5 TGTGCCAGCAGGGTAGGGAACGAGCAGTACTTC CASRVGNEQYF